Below, 7 T cell receptor beta chains from the same sample are listed, as sequenced in a study of OX40 agonist ivuxolimab in advanced cancers. Libraries were prepared by immunoSEQ multiplex PCR; TCRdb keeps only in-frame clonotypes and omits some of them. This sample yields around 80,000 clones, of which about 85% are seen a single time; around 2.9% belongs to the top ten. The input for sequencing was CD4+ or CD8+ T cells sorted from blood, taken in a trial of the OX40 agonist ivuxolimab. The receptors originated from an adult with an advanced solid tumor such as melanoma, head and neck, liver or kidney cancer.

This sequence joins TRBV7-3 and TRBJ2-3, with D hard to call. The CDR3 loop spans 16 amino acids. The V end lost 5 bases, the J end lost 2 bases, and 17 bases lay between the germline ends. Germline-derived CDR1 and CDR2 are SGHTA and FQGTGA. The CDR3 spells CASSLKGPRHTDTQYF. The CDR3 region has the DNA TGTGCCAGCAGCCTAAAGGGTCCCAGACACACAGATACGCAGTATTTT.

The chain is built from TRBV4-2 and TRBJ2-1; the match to TRBD2 covers 11 bases. Trimming cost V 1 base and J 5 bases; bases outside gene matches: 4. CDR3 length: 16 amino acids. Germline V gene data show CDR1 as LGHNA and CDR2 as YNFKEQ. CDR3 protein: CASSQGGTSGNNEQFF. The CDR3 DNA reads as TGTGCCAGCAGCCAAGGGGGGACTAGCGGAAACAATGAGCAGTTCTTC.

The rearrangement links TRBV6-4 to TRBJ2-1; TRBD1 is a possible D gene (6 bases). In germline, CDR1 is MRHNA, CDR2 SNTAGT. The CDR3 is made up of 15 amino acids. Trimming removed 3 bases at V and 2 bases at J, with 11 bases between. As DNA, the CDR3 is TGTGCCAGCAGTGAACAGGGAATTCCCTACAATGAGCAGTTCTTC. This sequence encodes CASSEQGIPYNEQFF.

V gene TRBV6-1 combines with J gene TRBJ2-6; 7 positions match TRBD1. This CDR3 comprises 16 residues. CDR1 MNHNS and CDR2 SASEGT come from the germline V gene. Germline trimming cut 4 bases from V and 2 bases from J; bases unmatched to any gene: 5. The CDR3 here is CASSGSTGAGANVLTF. DNA for the CDR3: TGTGCCAGCAGTGGCTCAACAGGGGCTGGGGCCAACGTCCTGACTTTC.

J is TRBJ2-3 and V is TRBV30, with D tentatively TRBD2 (5 bases). The CDR3 totals 13 residues. From germline, CDR1 is GTSNPN and CDR2 SVGIG (reference sequence). Trimming left V 3 bases short and J 0 bases short, with 7 bases between. CDR3 in amino acids: CAWRGGSTDTQYF. The CDR3 bases are TGTGCCTGGAGGGGCGGGAGCACAGATACGCAGTATTTT.

This clone came up a few times. In DNA, the CDR3 is TGTGCCAGCAGTTCTCCCCGTGGGTGGGGGAATAAGGGCTACACCTTC. It codes for CASSSPRGWGNKGYTF. The rearrangement uses TRBV6-5 and TRBJ1-2; possible D gene TRBD1, 5 bases. The CDR3 totals 16 residues. Trimming left V 4 bases short and J 8 bases short, with 23 bases between. Germline CDR1 MNHEY, CDR2 SVGAGI.

This sequence joins TRBV6-6 and TRBJ2-7; TRBD1 matches 7 bases. The CDR3 loop spans 15 amino acids. After removal of 0 bases from V and 4 bases from J, the junction contained 6 bases not matched to a gene. CDR1 and CDR2 from the germline V gene are MNHNY and SVGAGI (reference sequence). DNA for the CDR3: TGTGCCAGCAGTTACTCGGGTAGGGGGCGGTACGAGCAGTACTTC. Amino acids: CASSYSGRGRYEQYF.